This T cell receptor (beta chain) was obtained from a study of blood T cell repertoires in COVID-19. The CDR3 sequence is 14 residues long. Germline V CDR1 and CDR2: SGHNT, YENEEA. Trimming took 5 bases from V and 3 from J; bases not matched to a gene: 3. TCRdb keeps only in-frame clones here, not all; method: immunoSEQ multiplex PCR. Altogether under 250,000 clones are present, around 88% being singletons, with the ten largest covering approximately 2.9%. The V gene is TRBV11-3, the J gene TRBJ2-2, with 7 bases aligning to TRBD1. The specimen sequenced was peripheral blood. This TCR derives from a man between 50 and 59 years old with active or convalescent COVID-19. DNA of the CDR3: TGTGCCAGCAGCCCACAGGGGTACACCGGGGAGCTGTTTTTT. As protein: CASSPQGYTGELFF.